These 6 T cell receptor beta chains were sequenced from one sample in a study of T cell repertoires in cytomegalovirus infection. MiXCR was run by TCRdb on the reads, yielding one entry per CDR3 protein. The sample lists more than 650,000 distinct CDR3 sequences; less than 40% were seen once. The sequencing sample was made of PBMCs. These TCRs come from a human donor in good health (CMV status not recorded). Some clones in this sample may be carry-over from other donors' samples.

The chain has TRBV10-3 and TRBJ2-7, with D unclear. CDR3 size: 13 residues. CDR1 and CDR2 (germline): ENHRY, SYGVKD. V lost 7 bases and J lost 1, with 11 bases in between. In DNA form, the CDR3 reads TGTGCCATCATTTTGGACGGTTCCTACGAGCAGTACTTC. Its protein is CAIILDGSYEQYF.

Concerning this clonotype itself: A single base separates this from a much larger clone, so it may be a read error. This chain links TRBV7-8 with TRBJ2-7; unclear D gene. V was shortened by 5 bases and J by 3 bases, with 8 bases between the two germline ends. The CDR3 runs 12 residues. The germline V gene has CDR1 SGHVS and CDR2 FQNEAQ. The CDR3 DNA is TGTGCCAGCAGCGTAGGGAACTACGAGCAGTACTTC. Its translation is CASSVGNYEQYF.

This clonotype was seen more than once but under ten times. The V and J genes are TRBV6-5 and TRBJ1-5, with 8 bases identical to TRBD1. Germline loops: CDR1 MNHEY, CDR2 SVGAGI. Trimming took 6 bases from V and 6 from J; bases not matched to a gene: 10. The CDR3 loop spans 15 amino acids. Here the CDR3 reads CASSYGQGPSQPQHF. In DNA, the CDR3 is TGTGCCAGCAGCTACGGACAGGGACCGAGTCAGCCCCAGCATTTT.

The rearrangement uses TRBV15 and TRBJ2-5, with 7 nucleotides matching TRBD1. The CDR3 runs 16 residues. Losses at the gene ends were 0 bases for V and 0 bases for J; bases not matched to a gene: 4. The germline V gene encodes CDR1 LNHNV and CDR2 YYDKDF (reference sequence). The CDR3 region is CATSRDSTGYQETQYF. In DNA form, the CDR3 reads TGTGCCACCAGCAGAGATTCGACAGGGTACCAAGAGACCCAGTACTTC.

The rearrangement joins TRBV28 to TRBJ1-5; 8 bases match TRBD1. Germline CDR1 is MDHEN and CDR2 is SYDVKM. V trimming: 7 bases; J trimming: 7 bases; junction bases outside the gene matches: 9. The CDR3 has 14 residues. CDR3: CASNLRTGHQPQHF. The CDR3 DNA sequence: TGTGCCAGCAACCTCAGGACAGGGCACCAGCCCCAGCATTTT. The full variable domain, rest sourced from reference TRBV28 and TRBJ1-5, is DVKVTQSSRYLVKRTGEKVFLECVQDMDHENMFWYRQDPGLGLRLIYFSYDVKMKEKGDIPEGYSVSREKKERFSLILESASTNQTSMYLCASNLRTGHQPQHFGDGTRLSIL.

This clonotype appeared many times. This chain connects TRBV7-6 to TRBJ2-1; D is possibly TRBD1 or TRBD2 (5 bases each). The germline V gene encodes CDR1 SGHVS and CDR2 FNYEAQ. V shed 1 base and J shed 9 bases, with 16 bases lying between them. This CDR3 is 15 amino acids long. CDR3 sequence: CASSLEALGETEQFF. CDR3 DNA: TGTGCCAGCAGCTTAGAAGCCCTAGGGGAGACTGAGCAGTTCTTC.